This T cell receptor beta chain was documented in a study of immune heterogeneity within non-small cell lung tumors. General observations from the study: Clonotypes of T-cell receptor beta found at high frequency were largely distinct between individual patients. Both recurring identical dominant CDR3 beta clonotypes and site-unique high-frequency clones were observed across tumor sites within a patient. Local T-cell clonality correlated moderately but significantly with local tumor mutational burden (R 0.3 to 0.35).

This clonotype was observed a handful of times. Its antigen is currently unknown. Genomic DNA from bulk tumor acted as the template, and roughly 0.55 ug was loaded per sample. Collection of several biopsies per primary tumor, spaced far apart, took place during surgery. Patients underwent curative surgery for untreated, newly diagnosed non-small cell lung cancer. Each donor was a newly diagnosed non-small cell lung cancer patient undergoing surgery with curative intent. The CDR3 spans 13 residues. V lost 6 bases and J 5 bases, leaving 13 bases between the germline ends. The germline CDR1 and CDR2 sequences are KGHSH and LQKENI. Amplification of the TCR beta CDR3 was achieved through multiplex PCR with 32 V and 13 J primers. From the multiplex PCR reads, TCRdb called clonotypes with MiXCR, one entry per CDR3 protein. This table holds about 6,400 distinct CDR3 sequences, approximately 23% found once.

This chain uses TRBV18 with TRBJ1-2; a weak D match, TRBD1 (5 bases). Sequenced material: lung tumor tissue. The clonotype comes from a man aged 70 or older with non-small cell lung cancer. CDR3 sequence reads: CASSSDKLYGYTF. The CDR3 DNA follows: TGTGCCAGCTCCTCGGACAAACTATATGGCTACACCTTC.